Sequencing of this T cell receptor beta chain was carried out in a study of blood T cells in healthy people across ages (dated by TCRdb to the mid-2010s). About the full investigation: In model experiments, template switching captured roughly one uniquely barcoded TCR beta cDNA molecule for every two T cells. The study measured age-related changes in TCR beta repertoire diversity using deep sequencing normalized with unique cDNA molecular identifiers. To avoid experimental bias, donors of different ages were randomly spread across the sequencing lanes. The donors were divided into four age groups: young (average approximately 16 years), middle-aged (roughly 40), aged (around 67) and long-lived (roughly 86). Using the same blood draw, the study looked at two additional independent replicas of 1 million unique cDNA reads for two donors, one aged 18 to 30 and the other aged 80 or older. Points the paper makes about the study in general: Total diversity estimates from one million sequenced T cells were considered lower bounds and underestimates. Observed TCR beta diversity correlated strongly with the percentage of naive T cells measured by flow cytometry. Compared with the aged group, more naive CD4+ T cells, fewer expanded clones and increased TCR diversity were shown by the long-lived group, suggesting age selection. Bulk unsorted PBMC profiling prevented conclusive comparison of naive and antigen-experienced compartments. Donor CMV infection status was unknown, potentially confounding age-related changes in expanded clonotypes. As age increased, observed TCR beta diversity per million T cells dropped in a roughly linear way, and a significant reduction was already evident by age approximately 40.

Donors were 40 or so systemically healthy Caucasian individuals from Russia aged roughly 6 to 100 years. Each donor gave about 11 milliliters of peripheral blood, drawn into EDTA-treated Vacutainer tubes. Ficoll-Paque density-gradient centrifugation was used to isolate PBMCs, with at least 7 million per sample. Total RNA was extracted from PBMCs with Trizol reagent, with at least 5.5 micrograms obtained per sample. The percentages of naive CD45RAhigh/CD27high T cells were determined by flow cytometry on a PBMC aliquot from every donor. Libraries were constructed by 5' RACE. Instrument on record: Illumina HiSeq 2500. A second PCR of about 7 to 12 cycles was performed with a sample-barcoded 5' primer and a J-beta primer mix. Each TCR beta cDNA molecule received a unique molecular identifier from a template-switch 5' adaptor carrying 12 random nucleotides. Each sample yielded at least 3 million CDR3-containing paired-end reads. First-strand cDNA synthesis was performed from all RNA using the Mint cDNA synthesis kit, with priming by a TRBC-specific oligonucleotide. All cDNA was treated with uracil-DNA glycosylase and then went through a first 18-cycle PCR with the universal primers M1SS and BC2_uni_R. Regarding the original processing steps: For normalization, 1 million high-quality reads were randomly selected from each sample, with every read carrying a distinct molecular identifier. Instead of being binned into consensus sequences, reads with shared molecular identifiers were discarded. CDR3 identification, clonotype clustering and error correction used MiTCR with a Q25 quality threshold and the strictest error-elimination algorithm. A nonparametric unseen species model with Euler transformation was used to estimate a lower bound on total TCR beta diversity. TCRdb passed the public sequencing reads through fastp at Q25 and MiXCR, retaining productive beta sequences. For every CDR3 protein sequence, its rows merge into one entry that carries the most common genes and DNA. The authors' filters were not applied to this entry. Across this sample there are 950,000 to 1,200,000 distinct CDR3 sequences, with less than 45% seen only once. The ten biggest clones cover around 14% of the sample.

Remarks on this clonotype: Its antigen is not yet known. Relative to the germline gene, one junction end is altered; a read error may explain this.

The receptor was isolated from a man aged 18 to 35 in good health. Material: blood.

This receptor has the CDR3 CASSAYDTGKLFF. The DNA is as follows: TGTGCCAGCAGCGCCTACGACACCGGGAAGCTGTTTTTT. The chain is encoded by TRBV7-2 joined to TRBJ2-2; TRBD2 is a weak D gene call, 5 bases matching. Counted from cysteine to phenylalanine, this CDR3 has 13 amino acids. The kept DNA is CDR3 alone, 39 bases in frame from the first base. The germline V gene yields SGHTA for CDR1 and FQGNSA for CDR2.